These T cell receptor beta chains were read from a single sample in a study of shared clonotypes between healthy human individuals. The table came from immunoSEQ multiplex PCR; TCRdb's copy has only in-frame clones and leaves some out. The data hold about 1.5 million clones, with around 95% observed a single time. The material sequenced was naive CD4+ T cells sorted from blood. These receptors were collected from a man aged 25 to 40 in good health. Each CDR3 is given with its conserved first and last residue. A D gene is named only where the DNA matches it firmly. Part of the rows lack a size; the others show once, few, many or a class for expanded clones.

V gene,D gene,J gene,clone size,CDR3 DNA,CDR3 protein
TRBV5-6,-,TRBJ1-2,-,TGTGCCAGCAGCTTGTACGGGGGATTAAACTATGGCTACACCTTC,CASSLYGGLNYGYTF
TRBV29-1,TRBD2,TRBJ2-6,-,TGCAGCGCCGTCCCAGCGGGAGGGCCCTCCTCTGGGGCCAACGTCCTGACTTTC,CSAVPAGGPSSGANVLTF
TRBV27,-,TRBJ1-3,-,TGTGCCAGCAGCTCCACAGGGATCTCTGGAAACACCATATATTTT,CASSSTGISGNTIYF
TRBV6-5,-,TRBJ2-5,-,TGTGCCAGCAGTTACTCGAGAACCATTCAAGAGGGGACCCAGTACTTC,CASSYSRTIQEGTQYF
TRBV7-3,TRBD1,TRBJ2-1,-,TGTGCCAGCAGCTCCACAGGGGGCACGTACAATGAGCAGTTCTTC,CASSSTGGTYNEQFF
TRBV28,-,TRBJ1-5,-,TGTGCCAGCAGTTCCTTCAGGTTAGTTCAGCCCCAGCATTTT,CASSSFRLVQPQHF
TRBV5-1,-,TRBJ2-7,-,TGCGCCAGCAGGGACGACACATACGAGCAGTACTTC,CASRDDTYEQYF
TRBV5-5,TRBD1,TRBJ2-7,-,TGTGCCAGCAGCACCGACAGGGACGAGCAGTACTTC,CASSTDRDEQYF
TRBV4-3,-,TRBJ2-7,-,TGCGCCAGCAGCCTGATCCGGGGGCGCTACGAGCAGTACTTC,CASSLIRGRYEQYF
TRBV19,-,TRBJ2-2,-,TGTGCCAGTAGTATTTTGGGGCCCGGGGAGCTGTTTTTT,CASSILGPGELFF
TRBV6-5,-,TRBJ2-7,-,TGTGCCAGCAGTAGACAGTTATCCTACGAGCAGTACTTC,CASSRQLSYEQYF
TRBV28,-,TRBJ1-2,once,TGTGCCAGCAGTTTCCCAGGGAGGACGGGCTACACCTTC,CASSFPGRTGYTF